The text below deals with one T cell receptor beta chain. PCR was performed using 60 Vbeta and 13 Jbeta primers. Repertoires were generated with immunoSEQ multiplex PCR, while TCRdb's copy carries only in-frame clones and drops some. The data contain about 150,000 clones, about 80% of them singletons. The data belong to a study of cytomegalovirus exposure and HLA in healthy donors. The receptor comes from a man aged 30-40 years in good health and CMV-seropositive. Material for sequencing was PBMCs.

The CDR3 sequence: CSARAPLEQYF. The CDR3, as DNA: TGCAGTGCTAGAGCCCCCCTCGAGCAGTACTTC. The V call is TRBV20-1, the J call TRBJ2-7; D gene uncertain. V was clipped by 1 base and J by 6 bases, with 7 bases between them. Looked up from germline, CDR1 is DFQATT and CDR2 is SNEGSKA (reference sequence). CDR3 length: 11 residues.